The rows below give T cell receptor beta chains drawn from one sample of a study of cytomegalovirus exposure and HLA in healthy donors. Generated by immunoSEQ multiplex PCR, the TCRdb table keeps only in-frame clones and is missing some. This sample's table reports approximately 76,000 clones. The source material was PBMCs. All receptors come from a man aged 18 to 30 in good health and CMV-seropositive. CDR3s include the opening cysteine and the closing phenylalanine or tryptophan. A D gene is named only where the DNA matches it firmly.

d_gene,j_gene,v_gene,CDR3aa,CDR3nt
TRBD1,TRBJ1-1,TRBV11-3,CASSLYPDRATEAFF,TGTGCCAGCAGCTTATATCCGGACAGGGCAACTGAAGCTTTCTTT
TRBD2,TRBJ2-7,TRBV28,CASRGGLAVTYEQYF,TGCGCCAGCAGGGGGGGACTAGCGGTTACCTACGAGCAGTACTTC
.,TRBJ2-5,TRBV6-5,CASSSGSGQETQYF,TGTGCCAGCAGTTCGGGTAGCGGCCAAGAGACCCAGTACTTC
TRBD1,TRBJ1-2,TRBV28,CASTPVGGRGYHGYTF,TGTGCCAGCACCCCGGTGGGGGGCAGGGGGTACCATGGCTACACCTTC
.,TRBJ1-5,TRBV10-2,CASTWAVSNQPQHF,TGCGCCAGCACATGGGCCGTTAGCAATCAGCCCCAGCATTTT
TRBD1,TRBJ2-7,TRBV27,CASSVGQENYEQYF,TGTGCCAGCAGCGTGGGACAGGAGAACTACGAGCAGTACTTC
TRBD1,TRBJ1-2,TRBV5-3,CARSWTGEVYGYTF,TGTGCCAGAAGTTGGACAGGGGAGGTTTATGGCTACACCTTC
.,TRBJ2-1,TRBV5-1,CASSLGGIYNEQFF,TGCGCCAGCAGCTTGGGGGGCATCTACAATGAGCAGTTCTTC
.,TRBJ2-5,TRBV6-1,CASSDATSRETQYF,TGTGCCAGCAGTGACGCTACTAGCCGTGAGACCCAGTACTTC
TRBD1,TRBJ1-3,TRBV5-1,CASSWTGPGNTIYF,TGCGCCAGCAGCTGGACAGGGCCTGGAAACACCATATATTTT
TRBD2,TRBJ2-5,TRBV6-1,CASGLAGGQETQYF,TGTGCCAGCGGGTTAGCGGGGGGGCAGGAGACCCAGTACTTC
.,TRBJ2-3,TRBV13,CASSPNSGDTQYF,TGTGCCAGCAGCCCTAACAGCGGAGATACGCAGTATTTT
.,TRBJ1-2,TRBV6-1,CASSEEAASLSYGYTF,TGTGCCAGCAGTGAAGAGGCAGCGAGCTTATCCTATGGCTACACCTTC
.,TRBJ1-2,TRBV5-6,CASSSGDIIYGYTF,TGTGCCAGCAGCTCGGGGGATATAATCTATGGCTACACCTTC
TRBD1,TRBJ2-7,TRBV6-1,CASSENVGTGSYEQYF,TGTGCCAGCAGTGAAAATGTCGGGACAGGATCCTACGAGCAGTACTTC
.,TRBJ1-1,TRBV18,CASVIDLNTEAFF,TGTGCCAGCGTGATAGACTTGAACACTGAAGCTTTCTTT
TRBD2,TRBJ2-7,TRBV4-2,CASSPNMLAGSYEQYF,TGTGCCAGCAGCCCCAATATGCTAGCGGGATCCTACGAGCAGTACTTC
.,TRBJ2-5,TRBV15,CATSRDTEKETQYF,TGTGCCACCAGCAGAGACACAGAGAAAGAGACCCAGTACTTC
.,TRBJ2-1,TRBV14,CASSHYPGNEQFF,TGTGCCAGCAGCCATTATCCGGGCAATGAGCAGTTCTTC
.,TRBJ2-6,TRBV28,CASSLGSPDGGANVLTF,TGTGCCAGCAGTTTAGGGAGCCCCGATGGGGGGGCCAACGTCCTGACTTTC
.,TRBJ2-7,TRBV6-6,CASSTGALWGEQYF,TGTGCCAGCAGTACAGGAGCCCTGTGGGGCGAGCAGTACTTC
.,TRBJ2-3,TRBV7-9,CASSSRQGGADTQYF,TGTGCCAGCAGCTCTAGACAGGGAGGCGCAGATACGCAGTATTTT
.,TRBJ1-6,TRBV5-1,CASSPGQNNSPLHF,TGCGCCAGCAGCCCCGGACAGAATAATTCACCCCTCCACTTT
TRBD1,TRBJ1-2,TRBV5-1,CASSILRDRGYTF,TGCGCCAGCAGCATATTACGGGACAGGGGCTACACCTTC
TRBD1,TRBJ1-1,TRBV29-1,CSVWTGNENTEAFF,TGCAGCGTTTGGACAGGTAATGAAAACACTGAAGCTTTCTTT
TRBD2,TRBJ2-7,TRBV2,CASSPAPSGSSYEQYF,TGTGCCAGCAGTCCTGCCCCTAGCGGGAGCTCCTACGAGCAGTACTTC
.,TRBJ2-3,TRBV27,CASSSDVGRVPDTQYF,TGTGCCAGCAGTTCCGACGTAGGCAGGGTCCCAGATACGCAGTATTTT
TRBD2,TRBJ2-3,TRBV28,CASRDGREGVDTQYF,TGTGCCAGCAGAGACGGGCGGGAGGGCGTGGATACGCAGTATTTT
.,TRBJ1-2,TRBV6-5,CASTKGRGELGYTF,TGTGCCAGCACCAAGGGACGGGGGGAATTGGGCTACACCTTC
.,TRBJ1-2,TRBV10-3,CAISEQGRDGYTF,TGTGCCATCAGTGAACAAGGCCGGGATGGCTACACCTTC
.,TRBJ2-3,TRBV4-2,CASSQVAVTDTQYF,TGTGCCAGCAGCCAAGTAGCGGTTACAGATACGCAGTATTTT
.,TRBJ2-1,TRBV7-2,CASSIPPGSEQFF,TGTGCCAGCAGCATTCCCCCGGGATCTGAGCAGTTCTTC
TRBD1,TRBJ2-3,TRBV28,CASSLPGQYTDTQYF,TGTGCCAGCAGTCTGCCGGGACAGTACACAGATACGCAGTATTTT
TRBD1,TRBJ2-5,TRBV6-1,CASSVTGGKETQYF,TGTGCCAGCAGTGTAACAGGGGGTAAAGAGACCCAGTACTTC
TRBD1,TRBJ1-6,TRBV25-1,CASSKGGARKNSPLHF,TGTGCCAGCAGTAAAGGGGGCGCTCGGAAGAATTCACCCCTCCACTTT
.,TRBJ2-7,TRBV28,CASSLSYGTRSYEQYF,TGTGCCAGCAGTCTCTCTTACGGGACACGATCCTACGAGCAGTACTTC
TRBD1,TRBJ2-7,TRBV11-2,CASSPRQGSVYEQYF,TGTGCCAGCAGCCCAAGACAGGGATCGGTTTACGAGCAGTACTTC
.,TRBJ1-5,TRBV5-5,CASSFRPGDQPQHF,TGTGCCAGCAGCTTTCGACCGGGGGATCAGCCCCAGCATTTT
.,TRBJ2-2,TRBV7-6,CASSFRTANTGELFF,TGTGCCAGCAGCTTCCGGACAGCGAACACCGGGGAGCTGTTTTTT
.,TRBJ2-7,TRBV11-3,CASSRGQSISYEQYF,TGTGCCAGCAGCCGAGGACAGTCTATCTCCTACGAGCAGTACTTC
.,TRBJ2-7,TRBV7-9,CASSPDFTVPYEQYF,TGTGCCAGCAGCCCCGACTTCACGGTTCCCTACGAGCAGTACTTC
.,TRBJ1-1,TRBV28,CASSRQLNTEAFF,TGTGCCAGCAGCCGACAGTTGAACACTGAAGCTTTCTTT
TRBD2,TRBJ2-3,TRBV5-6,CASSWAGGSTDTQYF,TGTGCCAGCAGCTGGGCGGGAGGGAGCACAGATACGCAGTATTTT
.,TRBJ2-5,TRBV28,CASNLQGWETQYF,TGTGCCAGCAACCTTCAGGGTTGGGAGACCCAGTACTTC
TRBD1,TRBJ2-3,TRBV5-1,CASSPGDRDTDTQYF,TGCGCCAGCAGCCCAGGGGACAGGGATACAGATACGCAGTATTTT
.,TRBJ1-2,TRBV7-8,CASSRDPPGYGYTF,TGTGCCAGCAGCCGCGACCCTCCGGGCTATGGCTACACCTTC
.,TRBJ1-3,TRBV19,CASSIDFGGSGNTIYF,TGTGCCAGTAGTATAGATTTCGGGGGCTCTGGAAACACCATATATTTT
.,TRBJ1-3,TRBV19,CATSKQGSNTIYF,TGTGCCACATCCAAACAGGGTTCAAACACCATATATTTT
TRBD1,TRBJ1-6,TRBV6-4,CASSQTTGEGSPLHF,TGTGCCAGCAGTCAGACGACAGGGGAAGGTTCACCCCTCCACTTT